This record concerns one T cell receptor beta chain sequence. The data stem from a study of cytomegalovirus exposure and HLA in healthy donors. CDR3 length: 14 residues. Germline CDR1 and CDR2: ENHRY and SYGVKD. Trimming took off 0 bases at V and 2 bases at J, with 8 bases between the two ends. The PCR employed 60 Vbeta primers together with 13 Jbeta primers. The method was immunoSEQ multiplex PCR; TCRdb's version includes in-frame clones alone and lacks a portion of them. The sample contains some 160,000 clones, 65% to 80% of which appear only once. The chain combines TRBV10-3 with TRBJ2-7; D may be TRBD1 (6 bases). Sequenced: PBMCs. The receptor was derived from a woman in her thirties or forties in good health and CMV-seronegative. The CDR3 is CAISESGGPYEQYF. CDR3 nucleotide sequence: TGTGCCATCAGTGAGTCTGGGGGCCCCTACGAGCAGTACTTC.